This T cell receptor (beta chain) was sequenced during a study of OX40 agonist ivuxolimab in advanced cancers. Trimming stripped 8 bases from V and 5 bases from J, with 16 bases between. Germline lookup yields CDR1 MRHNA and CDR2 SNTAGT. The CDR3 consists of 14 residues. Points on this clone: As yet, its antigen is unknown.

The sampling schedule covered blood at baseline, cycle 4 day 1, and cycle 7 day 1. Sequencing was performed with immunoSEQ multiplex PCR; in TCRdb, only in-frame clones are kept and a portion is missing. This sample has around 100,000 clones; 89% occur once, and the top ten carry 0.3% to 0.4%. General observations from the study: On average, CD8+ T cells showed a greater number of expanded clones than CD4+.

The TCR was taken from an adult with an advanced solid tumor such as melanoma, head and neck, liver or kidney cancer. The chain has TRBV6-4 and TRBJ2-1; tentative D call: TRBD2 (6 bases). Source: CD4+ or CD8+ T cells sorted from blood, taken in a trial of the OX40 agonist ivuxolimab. CDR3 region: CASSRESGNNEQFF. CDR3 DNA sequence: TGTGCCAGCTCCCGGGAGTCGGGCAACAATGAGCAGTTCTTC.